These T cell receptor beta chains were read from a single sample in a study of CD8 T cells in ankylosing spondylitis. TCRdb fed the 5' RACE reads into MiXCR, producing one record per CDR3 protein. The repertoire holds fewer than 550,000 distinct CDR3 sequences, with less than 6% as singletons. Sequencing input: blood, either unsorted or a sorted T cell fraction (not recorded which). The receptors were gathered from a male donor with ankylosing spondylitis. CDR3s include the opening cysteine and the closing phenylalanine or tryptophan. D genes are given only for firm matches. Size is stated for part of the rows, as once, few or many counts, or as a class when the clone is expanded.

j_call | clone_size | v_call | d_call | cdr3_nt | cdr3_aa
TRBJ1-2 | many | TRBV7-8 | - | TGTGCCAGCAGCTTATCTCGGACGTCCCGCTATGGCTACACCTTC | CASSLSRTSRYGYTF
TRBJ2-7 | many | TRBV7-2 | TRBD1 | TGTGCCAGCAGCTTACTGGGGACAGGGGCCTATTCCTACGAGCAGTACTTC | CASSLLGTGAYSYEQYF
TRBJ2-4 | many | TRBV7-2 | - | TGTGCCAGCAGCATACGAGGGAGTGACATTCAGTACTTC | CASSIRGSDIQYF
TRBJ2-1 | many | TRBV20-1 | - | TGCAGTGCCGCCTACAATGAGCAGTTCTTC | CSAAYNEQFF
TRBJ2-1 | many | TRBV20-1 | - | TGCAGTGCCAGGGCGTTTGGGGTTTCCTACAATGAGCAGTTCTTC | CSARAFGVSYNEQFF
TRBJ2-3 | - | TRBV27 | - | TGTGCCAGCAGACCCTCGGTAAGGGGGAATACGCAGTATTTT | CASRPSVRGNTQYF
TRBJ1-1 | many | TRBV12-3/TRBV12-4 | - | TGTGCCAGCAGTTTGTGGCCGATGAACACTGAAGCTTTCTTT | CASSLWPMNTEAFF
TRBJ2-7 | few | TRBV28 | TRBD2 | TGTGCCAGCAGTTTAGGTGAGGCTAGCGGGAGCTACGAGCAGTACTTC | CASSLGEASGSYEQYF
TRBJ2-3 | many | TRBV10-3 | TRBD2 | TGTGCCACGACTAGCGGGAGACCCCCAGATACGCAGTATTTT | CATTSGRPPDTQYF
TRBJ2-1 | many | TRBV7-6 | TRBD2 | TGTGCCAGCAGCTCCCGGGCAAGGGAGGGTGAGCAGTTCTTC | CASSSRAREGEQFF
TRBJ2-1 | - | TRBV2 | - | TGTGCCAGCAGTCCCAGGTTCCTTAGCTCCTACAATGAGCAGTTCTTC | CASSPRFLSSYNEQFF
TRBJ2-1 | many | TRBV10-3 | TRBD2 | TGTGCCATAAGGACTAGCGGAGGCTCCTACAATGAGCAGTTCTTC | CAIRTSGGSYNEQFF
TRBJ2-1 | many | TRBV5-6 | - | TGTGCCAGCAGCTTGGGTGGGCTCTCCTACAATGAGCAGTTCTTC | CASSLGGLSYNEQFF
TRBJ1-1 | - | TRBV29-1 | - | TGCAGCGTTCATCCGACGAACACTGAAGCTTTCTTT | CSVHPTNTEAFF
TRBJ1-2 | many | TRBV4-3 | - | TGCGCCAGCAGCCCCGGAGGGTCGAGCTATGGCTACACCTTC | CASSPGGSSYGYTF
TRBJ1-2 | - | TRBV28 | TRBD1 | TGTGCCAGCAGAGGGACAGGGTTTGGCGGCTACACCTTC | CASRGTGFGGYTF
TRBJ2-1 | few | TRBV11-2 | - | TGTGCCAGCAGCTTAGATCTGTTGGTCAATGAGCAGTTCTTC | CASSLDLLVNEQFF
TRBJ1-1 | - | TRBV5-1 | TRBD1 | TGCGCCAGCAGCTTGGGGGACAGGGGTCAGGCTTTCTTT | CASSLGDRGQAFF
TRBJ1-2 | many | TRBV4-2 | TRBD1 | TGTGCCAGCAGCCAAGACCCTAGGACAGGGGGGATCGGCTACACCTTC | CASSQDPRTGGIGYTF
TRBJ1-5 | few | TRBV12-3/TRBV12-4 | - | TGTGCCAGCAGTGATTGGGGGACACGACGTAGCAATCAGCCCCAGCATTTT | CASSDWGTRRSNQPQHF
TRBJ2-7 | many | TRBV5-1 | - | TGCGCCAGCAGCTTGGACCCAGAGCTTTACGAGCAGTACTTC | CASSLDPELYEQYF
TRBJ1-4 | many | TRBV5-1 | TRBD1 | TGCGCCAGCAGCTTAAGGGGGCGACATGAAAAACTGTTTTTT | CASSLRGRHEKLFF
TRBJ2-7 | many | TRBV7-2 | - | TGTGCCAGCAGCCCGGTGGGGGGGGGGCGATACTACGAGCAGTACTTC | CASSPVGGGRYYEQYF
TRBJ2-3 | many | TRBV5-1 | - | TGCGCCAGCAGCATGGGGACTTCGACAGATACGCAGTATTTT | CASSMGTSTDTQYF
TRBJ2-2 | many | TRBV6-1 | - | TGTGCCAGCAGTGTCGGGGCTAACACCGGGGAGCTGTTTTTT | CASSVGANTGELFF
TRBJ2-1 | - | TRBV24-1 | TRBD2 | TGTGCCACCAGTGATAGTGCAGCGGGAGGCTACAATGAGCAGTTCTTC | CATSDSAAGGYNEQFF
TRBJ2-3 | many | TRBV6-5 | TRBD2 | TGTGCCAGCAGTTACCCGGACAGGACTAGCGGCACAGATACGCAGTATTTT | CASSYPDRTSGTDTQYF
TRBJ2-1 | many | TRBV20-1 | TRBD1 | TGCAGTGCTCCCCAGGGGGCGGCGTCTAGCTGGAACAATGAGCAGTTCTTC | CSAPQGAASSWNNEQFF
TRBJ2-1 | many | TRBV5-1 | - | TGCGCCAGCAGCGCTGATTCTAGCGCCTACAATGAGCAGTTCTTC | CASSADSSAYNEQFF